The present T cell receptor beta chain was sequenced within a study of blood T cell repertoires in COVID-19 (dated by TCRdb to about 2020). Looking at the study overall: Samples covering the acute and convalescent phases of COVID-19 were provided by collaborators in the United States, Italy and Spain. Sample metadata almost always included a de-identified subject ID, COVID-19 status, age in years and sex. Subjects who had been exposed to COVID-19, were actively infected with it, or had recovered from it provided the deeply sampled blood TCRbeta repertoires that made up the dataset. The repertoires were released in a freely available public database meant as a resource for research on the immune response to SARS-CoV-2. The material from the prospective study consisted of cDNA or gDNA derived from T cells, B-cell-depleted T cells, or PBMCs. Where available, HLA class I and class II types were taken from metadata supplied by the sample provider and were not determined by assay-based typing. The samples were drawn from the first 160 participants of the ongoing ImmuneRACE study and from 1,254 subjects provided by 6 global collaborators. General study outcomes and caveats: How much clinical and demographic metadata was included differed by source and by participant, and the metadata was provided uncurated.

Whole blood was collected in K2EDTA tubes by collaborating institutions according to the institutions' own protocols. For TCRbeta analysis, collaborators shipped samples as frozen whole blood, isolated PBMCs, or DNA extracted from either of those sample types. For this clone: What this receptor recognizes is not known. The input lacks base qualities; no much larger clone sits a single base away.

Trimming takes 1 base from V and 4 bases from J, and the germline ends sit 14 bases apart. From cysteine to phenylalanine, the CDR3 is 16 amino acids long. Of all the DNA, just the CDR3 is kept, 48 bases in frame from base 1. CDR1 SGDLS and CDR2 YYNGEE are derived from the germline V gene. TCRbeta CDR3 regions were amplified from genomic DNA by means of the immunoSEQ Assay, a bias-controlled multiplex PCR. Under the source paper's analysis protocol: Nucleated cell counts per sample were estimated from amplification of reference gene primers within the assay. To quantify the absolute abundance of each unique TCRbeta CDR3 rearrangement, sequence reads were collapsed and filtered. For each sample, productive Simpson clonality was calculated by taking the square root of Simpson's diversity index across productive rearrangements. TCRdb re-hosts the immuneACCESS table, in-frame sequences only. Its copies lack some clones; in the studies checked, an unresolved V gene accounts for under half of them, and the cause for the rest is not known. D and trimming come from the DNA, and the V and J calls and clone size come from that table. Within this sample are approximately 190,000 clones, with about 88% of them counted one time only. The ten most abundant clones make up 14% of the sample.

The chain employs TRBV9 and TRBJ2-2, with a tentative D gene TRBD1 over 5 matching bases. The source of this sequence is a man aged 30-40 years with active or convalescent COVID-19. Input material: peripheral blood. The CDR3 region has the sequence CASSVSPGLGTGELFF. The sequence in DNA is TGTGCCAGCAGCGTAAGTCCAGGGCTTGGCACCGGGGAGCTGTTTTTT. Where the CDR3 stops, the reference TRBV9 and TRBJ2-2 genes take over; the full variable domain is DSGVTQTPKHLITATGQRVTLRCSPRSGDLSVYWYQQSLDQGLQFLIQYYNGEERAKGNILERFSAQQFPDLHSELNLSSLELGDSALYFCASSVSPGLGTGELFFGEGSRLTVL.